The 13 T cell receptor beta chains presented below share a single source sample, sequenced in a study of shared clonotypes between healthy human individuals (dated by TCRdb to the early 2020s). Library creation used the immunoSEQ multiplex PCR assay. TCRdb took over this immuneACCESS table, retaining in-frame rearrangements with V and J assigned. Such tables are incomplete; in checked studies, under half of the missing clones stem from an unresolved V gene, and the remainder is unexplained. Across this sample there are 600,000 or so clones, with 85% to 95% seen only once. The top ten constitute about 0.11% of the sample. For the CD8 naive samples, CD45RO-negative cells were positively selected for CCR7, yielding a CD45RA+CCR7+ population from which TemRA cells were excluded. The sequenced sample consisted of naive CD8+ T cells sorted from blood. In the paper's terms, the cell subset or site label means: CD45RA+CCR7+. These TCRs come from a woman in her 30s in good health.

This chain uses TRBV10-1 with TRBJ2-7; 8 bases are shared with TRBD1. V dropped 8 bases and J dropped 6; count of bases not matched to a gene: 12. Per germline, CDR1 WNHNN and CDR2 SYGVQD (reference sequence). CDR3 length: 14 residues. The chain's CDR3 is CASSGQGSSPEQYF. CDR3 in DNA: TGCGCCAGCTCAGGACAGGGCTCCTCTCCCGAGCAGTACTTC.

This chain connects TRBV19 to TRBJ2-7, with 8 nucleotides matching TRBD1. Germline V gene data show CDR1 as LNHDA and CDR2 as SQIVND (reference sequence). This CDR3 has 14 residues. The J segment lost 7 bases and the V segment lost 4 bases, leaving 9 bases of the junction unmatched. The CDR3 DNA reads as TGTGCCAGTAGTACCGAGACAGGGGTGAGAGAGCAGTACTTC. It yields the protein CASSTETGVREQYF.

The chain carries TRBV13 and TRBJ1-2; D not certain. V lost 3 bases to trimming and J lost 4 bases, with 18 bases between them. The CDR3 is made up of 16 amino acids. The germline V gene has CDR1 PRHDT and CDR2 FYEKMQ (reference sequence). The CDR3 is CASSFVSGPRIYGYTF. As DNA, the CDR3 is TGTGCCAGCAGCTTCGTTTCAGGCCCGAGGATCTATGGCTACACCTTC. Looking up the rest from reference TRBV13 and TRBJ1-2 gives the full variable domain: AAGVIQSPRHLIKEKRETATLKCYPIPRHDTVYWYQQGPGQDPQFLISFYEKMQSDKGSIPDRFSAQQFSDYHSELNMSSLELGDSALYFCASSFVSGPRIYGYTFGSGTRLTVV.

Concerning this clone: The same CDR3 also results from other DNA sequences found in this sample. The chain uses TRBV27 and TRBJ2-7; TRBD1 or TRBD2 may be the D gene (6 bases each). Trimming shortened V by 5 bases and J by 4 bases, and 12 bases separated the two germline ends. The CDR3 consists of 13 residues. Germline CDR1 is MNHEY and CDR2 is SMNVEV (reference sequence). CDR3 loop: CASSPLGGYEQYF. CDR3 sequence (DNA): TGTGCCAGCAGTCCACTAGGGGGGTACGAGCAGTACTTC.

This chain links TRBV7-9 with TRBJ1-1; the D is unclear. V gave up 2 bases and J gave up 4 bases, with 5 bases separating them. CDR1 SEHNR and CDR2 FQNEAQ come from the germline V gene (reference sequence). The CDR3 is made up of 12 amino acids. As DNA, the CDR3 is TGTGCCAGCAGCTTATCACGCACTGAAGCTTTCTTT. Its translation: CASSLSRTEAFF.

V and J are TRBV7-6 and TRBJ2-7; TRBD2 aligns across 9 bases. Unmatched junction bases numbered 3, after V lost 5 bases and J lost 4 bases. From germline, CDR1 is SGHVS and CDR2 FNYEAQ. The CDR3 extends over 13 amino acids. The CDR3 is CASSGGGGYEQYF. DNA of the CDR3: TGTGCCAGCAGCGGCGGGGGGGGGTACGAGCAGTACTTC. The full variable domain, completed using reference TRBV7-6 and TRBJ2-7, is GAGVSQSPRYKVTKRGQDVALRCDPISGHVSLYWYRQALGQGPEFLTYFNYEAQQDKSGLPNDRFSAERPEGSISTLTIQRTEQRDSAMYRCASSGGGGYEQYFGPGTRLTVT.

This clone has only one observation. The CDR3 nucleotides are TGTGCCAGCAGCAAAGAGCAGTACTTC. Translation: CASSKEQYF. The chain carries TRBV21-1 and TRBJ2-7. TRBV21-1 is termed a pseudogene. The CDR3 consists of 9 residues.

The gene calls are TRBV9 and TRBJ1-2; weak D call: TRBD1 (5 bases). V was trimmed by 2 bases and J by 3 bases, leaving 11 bases between them. The CDR3 totals 14 residues. The germline CDR1 and CDR2 sequences are SGDLS and YYNGEE. CDR3 region: CASSVQGTHYGYTF. In DNA, the CDR3 is TGTGCCAGCAGCGTTCAGGGTACCCACTATGGCTACACCTTC.

The chain links TRBV4-1 to TRBJ1-4, with no clear D. Germline V gene sequence: CDR1 MGHRA, CDR2 YSYEKL. The CDR3 has 16 amino acids. Trimming took off 0 bases at V and 7 bases at J, with 15 bases between the two ends. For the CDR3, the DNA is TGCGCCAGCAGCCAAGACCTTGGGATATTGGGTGAAAAACTGTTTTTT. This sequence encodes CASSQDLGILGEKLFF.

This sequence joins TRBV5-3 and TRBJ2-5; D possibly corresponds to TRBD2 (6 bases). TRBV5-3 falls under the ORF class, with uncertain function. The CDR3 is made up of 13 amino acids. V lost 8 bases and J lost 4, with 15 bases in between. CDR3 region: CASSPEAGETQYF. CDR3 nucleotides: TGTGCCAGCAGCCCCGAAGCGGGAGAGACCCAGTACTTC.

The V and J genes are TRBV28 and TRBJ2-1; maybe TRBD1 (5 bases). The CDR3 consists of 13 residues. The V and J ends lost 3 bases and 7 bases respectively, with 10 bases between them. The germline V gene has CDR1 MDHEN and CDR2 SYDVKM. The CDR3, as DNA: TGTGCCAGCAGTTTCGGCAGGGTAAATGAGCAGTTCTTC. Encoded protein: CASSFGRVNEQFF. The variable domain in full, completed from reference TRBV28 and TRBJ2-1, reads DVKVTQSSRYLVKRTGEKVFLECVQDMDHENMFWYRQDPGLGLRLIYFSYDVKMKEKGDIPEGYSVSREKKERFSLILESASTNQTSMYLCASSFGRVNEQFFGPGTRLTVL.

Worth noting for this clone: The same CDR3 arises from other DNA sequences in this sample as well. V gene TRBV19 combines with J gene TRBJ1-1; no clear D gene. Germline CDR1 and CDR2: LNHDA and SQIVND (reference sequence). This CDR3 has 13 amino acids. V gave up 1 base and J gave up 1 base, with 4 bases separating them. CDR3 DNA: TGTGCCAGTAGTATAGGTGAGAACACTGAAGCTTTCTTT. It codes for CASSIGENTEAFF.

This rearrangement joins TRBV30 to TRBJ2-1; 7 bases match TRBD2. Trimming took 4 bases from V and 0 from J; bases not matched to a gene: 6. Looked up from germline, CDR1 is GTSNPN and CDR2 is SVGIG (reference sequence). The CDR3 loop spans 15 amino acids. The CDR3 here is CAWTPGEGSYNEQFF. The CDR3 nucleotides read TGTGCCTGGACTCCGGGGGAGGGCTCCTACAATGAGCAGTTCTTC.